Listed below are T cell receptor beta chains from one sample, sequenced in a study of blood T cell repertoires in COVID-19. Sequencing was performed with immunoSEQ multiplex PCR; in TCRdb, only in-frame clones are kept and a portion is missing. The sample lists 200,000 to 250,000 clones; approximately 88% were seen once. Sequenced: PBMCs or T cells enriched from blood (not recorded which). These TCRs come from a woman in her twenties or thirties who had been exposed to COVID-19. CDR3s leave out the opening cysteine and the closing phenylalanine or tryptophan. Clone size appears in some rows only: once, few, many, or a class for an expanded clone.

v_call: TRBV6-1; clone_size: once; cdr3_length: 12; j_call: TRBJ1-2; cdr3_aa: ASSEITGLYGYT
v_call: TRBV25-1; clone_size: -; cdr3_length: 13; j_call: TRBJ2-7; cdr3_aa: ASSEGGRPGYEQY
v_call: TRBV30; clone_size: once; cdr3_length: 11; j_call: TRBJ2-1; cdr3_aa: AWSVNRANEQF
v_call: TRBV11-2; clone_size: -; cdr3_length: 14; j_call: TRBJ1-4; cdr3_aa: ASSPTTGGGGEKLF
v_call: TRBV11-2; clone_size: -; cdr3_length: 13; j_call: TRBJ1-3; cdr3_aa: ASSLVGGSGNTIY
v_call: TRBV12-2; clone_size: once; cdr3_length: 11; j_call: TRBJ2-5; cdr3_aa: ASRFVTGWAQY
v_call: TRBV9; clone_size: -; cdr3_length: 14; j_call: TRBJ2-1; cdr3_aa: ASSVGSGRSYNEQF
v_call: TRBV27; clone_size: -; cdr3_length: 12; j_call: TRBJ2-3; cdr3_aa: ASARQLGSDTQY
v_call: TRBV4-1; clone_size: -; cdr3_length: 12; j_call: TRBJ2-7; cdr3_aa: ASSPRGKGYEQY
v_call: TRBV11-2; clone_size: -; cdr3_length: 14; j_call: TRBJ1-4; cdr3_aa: ASSPAPGQVVEKLF
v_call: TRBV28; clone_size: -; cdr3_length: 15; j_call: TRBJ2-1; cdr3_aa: ASSLAQGLAGAIEQF
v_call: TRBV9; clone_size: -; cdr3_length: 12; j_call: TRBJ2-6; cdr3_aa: ASAGKSGANVLT
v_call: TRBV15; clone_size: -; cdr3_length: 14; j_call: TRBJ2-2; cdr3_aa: ATSSFGAANTGELF
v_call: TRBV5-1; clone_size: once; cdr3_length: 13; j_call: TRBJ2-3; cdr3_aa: ASRSGRAGRDTQY
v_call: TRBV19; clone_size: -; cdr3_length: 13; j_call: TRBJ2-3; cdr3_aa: ASSIDREGTDTQY
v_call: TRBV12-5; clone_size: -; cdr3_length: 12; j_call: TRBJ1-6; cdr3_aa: ASGPETYNSPLH
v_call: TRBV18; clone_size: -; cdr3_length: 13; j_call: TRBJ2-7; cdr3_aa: ASSPQTSGVYEQY
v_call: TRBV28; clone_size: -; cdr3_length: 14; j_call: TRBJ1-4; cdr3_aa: ASSLIGHRANEKLF
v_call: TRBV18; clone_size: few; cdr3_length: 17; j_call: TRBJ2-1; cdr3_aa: ASSPLGSGIDRKSNEQF
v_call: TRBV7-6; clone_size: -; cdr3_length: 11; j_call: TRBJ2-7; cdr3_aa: ASSLGPSYEQY
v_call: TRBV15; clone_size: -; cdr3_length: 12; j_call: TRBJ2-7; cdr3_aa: ATSREAGAYEQY
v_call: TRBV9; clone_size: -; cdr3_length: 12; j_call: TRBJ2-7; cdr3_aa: ASSVGWGWEEQY
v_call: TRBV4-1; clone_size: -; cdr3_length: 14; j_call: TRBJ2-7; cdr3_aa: ASSQVTGTSKREQY
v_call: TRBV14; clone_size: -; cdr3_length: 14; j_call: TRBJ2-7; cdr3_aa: ASSFGSGWASDEQY